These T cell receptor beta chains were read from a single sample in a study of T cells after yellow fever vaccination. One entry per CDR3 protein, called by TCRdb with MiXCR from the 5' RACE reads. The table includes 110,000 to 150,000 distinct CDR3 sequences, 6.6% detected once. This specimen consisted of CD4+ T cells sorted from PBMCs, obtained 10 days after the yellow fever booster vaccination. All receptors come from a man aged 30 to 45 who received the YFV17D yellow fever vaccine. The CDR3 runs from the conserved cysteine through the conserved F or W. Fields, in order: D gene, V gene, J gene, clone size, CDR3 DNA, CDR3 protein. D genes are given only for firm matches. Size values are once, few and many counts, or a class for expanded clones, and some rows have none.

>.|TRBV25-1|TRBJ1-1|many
TGTGCCAGCAGTGAAACAGGGATCGTGGGCACTGAAGCTTTCTTT
CASSETGIVGTEAFF
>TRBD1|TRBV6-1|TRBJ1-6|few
TGTGCCAGCACTGACAGGGTGTTGGCACCCCTCCACTTT
CASTDRVLAPLHF
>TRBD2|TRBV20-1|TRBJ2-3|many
TGCAGTGCTAGAGGGACTAGCGGGAATTTTGATACGCAGTATTTT
CSARGTSGNFDTQYF
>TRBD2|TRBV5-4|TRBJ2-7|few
TGTGCCAGCAGCTTGAGCGCAACGGGAGGGACGTGGGAGCAGTACTTC
CASSLSATGGTWEQYF
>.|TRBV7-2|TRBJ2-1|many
TGTGCCAGCAGCTTACTGTCCTCCTACAATGAGCAGTTCTTC
CASSLLSSYNEQFF
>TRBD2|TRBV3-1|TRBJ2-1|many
TGTGCCAGCAGCCAGTTACCCCTAGCGGGAGGGAATTTGGGCAATGAGCAGTTCTTC
CASSQLPLAGGNLGNEQFF
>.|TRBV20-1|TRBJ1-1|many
TGCAGTGCTAGACGGGGTCTGGGAAACACTGAAGCTTTCTTT
CSARRGLGNTEAFF
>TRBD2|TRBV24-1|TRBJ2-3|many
TGTGCCACCAGTGACCAACTAGCGACTAGCACAGATACGCAGTATTTT
CATSDQLATSTDTQYF
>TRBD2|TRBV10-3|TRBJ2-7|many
TGTGCCATCAGCGAACTAGCGAATACCTACGAGCAGTACTTC
CAISELANTYEQYF
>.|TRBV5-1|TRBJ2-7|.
TGCGCCAGCAGCGAGGCGAACGAGCAGTACTTC
CASSEANEQYF
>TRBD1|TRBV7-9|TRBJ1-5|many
TGTGCCAGCAGCCCTCTGACAGGGAATCAGCCCCAGCATTTT
CASSPLTGNQPQHF
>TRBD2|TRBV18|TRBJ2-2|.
TGTGCCAGCTCACCCCCGGGACTAGCAGCCACCGGGGAGCTGTTTTTT
CASSPPGLAATGELFF
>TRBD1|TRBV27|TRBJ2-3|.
TGTGCCAGCAGTTCAATCCGGGACAGGGAAAAAGATACGCAGTATTTT
CASSSIRDREKDTQYF
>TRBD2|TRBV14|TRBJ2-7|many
TGTGCCAGCACCCCGGGACTACCCTACGAGCAGTACTTC
CASTPGLPYEQYF
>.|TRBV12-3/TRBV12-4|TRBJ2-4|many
TGTGCCAGCAGCCCGTTTATGGGAAGGACGAACATTCAGTACTTC
CASSPFMGRTNIQYF
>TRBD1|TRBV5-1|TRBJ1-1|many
TGCGCCAGCAGCCGACAAGGCCCGGGGACAGGGGCCGGGGAAGCTTTCTTT
CASSRQGPGTGAGEAFF
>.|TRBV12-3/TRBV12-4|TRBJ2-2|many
TGTGCCAGCAGTTCCACCACTCTTGGGACTTTCACCGGGGAGCTGTTTTTT
CASSSTTLGTFTGELFF
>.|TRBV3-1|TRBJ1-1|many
TGTGCCAGCAGCCAGGTGACAGGAAACACTGAAGCTTTCTTT
CASSQVTGNTEAFF
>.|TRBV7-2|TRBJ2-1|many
TGTGCCAGCAGCTTACCGACAGACCATGAGCAGTTCTTC
CASSLPTDHEQFF
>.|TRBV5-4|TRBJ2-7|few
TGTGCCAGCAGCTTGGTCGACACCTACGAGCAGTACTTC
CASSLVDTYEQYF
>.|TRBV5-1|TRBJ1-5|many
TGCGCCAGCAGCCCCTCGGGAGGGCGTCAGCCCCAGCATTTT
CASSPSGGRQPQHF
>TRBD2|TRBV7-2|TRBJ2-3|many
TGTGCCAGTCAAAAGGGACTAGCGGGAGGTACAGATACGCAGTATTTT
CASQKGLAGGTDTQYF
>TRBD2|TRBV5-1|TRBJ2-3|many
TGCGCCAGCAGCTCGACTGTGGGACTAGCGGGAGTATCAAGCACAGATACGCAGTATTTT
CASSSTVGLAGVSSTDTQYF
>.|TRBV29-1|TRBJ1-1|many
TGCAGCGTTGTCCGAGGGACGGGGAACACTGAAGCTTTCTTT
CSVVRGTGNTEAFF